Shown below are 3 T cell receptor beta chains from a single sample sequenced in a study of cytomegalovirus exposure and HLA in healthy donors. With 60 Vbeta and 13 Jbeta primers, the PCR was carried out. Here immunoSEQ multiplex PCR was the method, and the copy in TCRdb shows in-frame clones only, minus some. This sample has 150,000 to 200,000 clones, with approximately 79% found just once. The sequenced material came from PBMCs. These receptors were taken from a girl aged 5-17 years in good health and CMV-seropositive.

The rearrangement links TRBV7-2 to TRBJ1-5; 8 bases fit TRBD1. This CDR3 comprises 17 residues. V was clipped by 5 bases and J by 6 bases; unmatched bases: 15. The germline V gene encodes CDR1 SGHTA and CDR2 FQGNSA. The CDR3 bases are TGTGCCAGCAGCCCGCTCGACAGGGGCCCGGGTGGTCAGCCCCAGCATTTT. This encodes CASSPLDRGPGGQPQHF.

V and J are TRBV6-6 and TRBJ1-1; unclear D gene. Germline CDR1 is MNHNY and CDR2 is SVGAGI (reference sequence). This CDR3 is 13 amino acids long. V lost 5 bases and J 4 bases, leaving 11 bases between the germline ends. The CDR3 sequence: CASSPGKGTEAFF. Written as DNA, the CDR3 is TGTGCCAGCAGTCCGGGGAAGGGCACTGAAGCTTTCTTT.

This clone was seen more than once but under ten times. The V and J genes are TRBV6-6 and TRBJ2-5, with TRBD1 matching over 11 bases. With V trimmed by 6 bases and J by 4 bases, 7 bases remained unmatched. CDR3 size: 15 residues. Germline V lookup: CDR1 MNHNY, CDR2 SVGAGI (reference sequence). The CDR3 protein is CASSLGQGGGETQYF. The CDR3, as DNA: TGTGCCAGCAGCCTGGGACAGGGGGGGGGAGAGACCCAGTACTTC.